This T cell receptor (beta chain) was documented in a study of OX40 agonist ivuxolimab in advanced cancers. Overall study context: Eligibility admitted prior anti-PD-1, anti-PD-L1 or anti-CTLA-4 therapy; 40% to 50% had some. Partial responses were recorded for three patients, including one with hepatocellular carcinoma and two with cutaneous melanoma.

Note on this clone: Its antigen is not known.

Only in-frame clones appear in the TCRdb table, and some are missing; sequencing was by immunoSEQ multiplex PCR. The table includes approximately 89,000 clones, 87% detected once. The CDR3 totals 16 residues. CDR1 is MNHNS, CDR2 SASEGT, per germline. The V and J ends lost 4 bases and 5 bases, in that order; junction bases with no gene match: 6. Study conclusions and caveats: At 0.1 to 3.0 mg/kg and by week 6, clonal expansion occurred in CD4+ and CD8+ blood T cells.

Sequenced here: CD4+ or CD8+ T cells sorted from blood, sampled in a trial of the OX40 agonist ivuxolimab. This chain joins TRBV6-1 and TRBJ2-1, with 12 bases that match TRBD2. The receptor comes from an adult with an advanced solid tumor such as melanoma, head and neck, liver or kidney cancer. This chain's CDR3 is CASSALTSGGNNEQFF. CDR3 DNA sequence: TGTGCCAGCAGTGCGCTGACTAGCGGGGGAAACAATGAGCAGTTCTTC.